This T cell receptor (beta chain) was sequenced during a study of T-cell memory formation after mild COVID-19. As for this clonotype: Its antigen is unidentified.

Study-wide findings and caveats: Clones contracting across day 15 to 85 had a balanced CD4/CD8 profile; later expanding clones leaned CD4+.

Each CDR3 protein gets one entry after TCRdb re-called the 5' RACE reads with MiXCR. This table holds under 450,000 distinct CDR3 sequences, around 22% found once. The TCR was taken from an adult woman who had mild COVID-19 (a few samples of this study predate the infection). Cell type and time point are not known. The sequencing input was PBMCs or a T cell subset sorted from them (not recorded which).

The CDR3 bases are TGTGCCAGCAGCTCGGACAGGGAAAATCGGGGGCAGATTCAGTACTTC. This gives the protein CASSSDRENRGQIQYF. J is TRBJ2-4 and V is TRBV6-5; 8 bases agree with TRBD1. Germline CDR1 MNHEY, CDR2 SVGAGI. The CDR3 is 16 amino acids. Unmatched junction bases numbered 17, after V lost 6 bases and J lost 10 bases.